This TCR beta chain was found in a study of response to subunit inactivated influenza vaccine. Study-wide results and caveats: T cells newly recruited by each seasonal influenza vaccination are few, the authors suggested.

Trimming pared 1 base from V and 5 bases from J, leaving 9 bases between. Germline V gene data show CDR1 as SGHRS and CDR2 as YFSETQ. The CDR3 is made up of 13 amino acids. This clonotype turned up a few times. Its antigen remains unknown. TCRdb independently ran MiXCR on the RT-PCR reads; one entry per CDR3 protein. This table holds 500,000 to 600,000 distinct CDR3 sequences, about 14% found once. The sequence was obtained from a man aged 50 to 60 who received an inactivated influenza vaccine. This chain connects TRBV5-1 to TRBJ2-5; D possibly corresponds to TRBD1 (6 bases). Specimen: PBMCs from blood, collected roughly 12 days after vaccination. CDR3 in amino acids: CASSLKTGETQYF. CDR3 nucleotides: TGCGCCAGCAGCTTGAAAACAGGGGAGACCCAGTACTTC.